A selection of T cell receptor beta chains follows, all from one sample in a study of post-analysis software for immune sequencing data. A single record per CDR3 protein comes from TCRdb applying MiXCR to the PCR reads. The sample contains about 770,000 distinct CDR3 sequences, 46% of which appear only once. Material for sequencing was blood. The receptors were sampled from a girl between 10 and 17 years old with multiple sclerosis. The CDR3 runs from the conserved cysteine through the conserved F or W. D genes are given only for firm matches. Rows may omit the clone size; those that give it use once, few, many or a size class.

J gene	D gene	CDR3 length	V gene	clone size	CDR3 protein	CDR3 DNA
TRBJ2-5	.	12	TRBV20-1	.	CSARSSLETQYF	TGCAGTGCTAGGAGCAGTCTCGAGACCCAGTACTTC
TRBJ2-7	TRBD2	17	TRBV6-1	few	CASSENPYGAGGDEQYF	TGTGCCAGCAGTGAAAACCCGTATGGAGCGGGAGGAGACGAGCAGTACTTC
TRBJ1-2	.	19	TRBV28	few	CASSFWAVWGGLANYGYTF	TGTGCCAGCAGTTTTTGGGCCGTTTGGGGGGGCCTAGCTAACTATGGCTACACCTTC
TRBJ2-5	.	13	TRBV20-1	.	CSARAGGKETQYF	TGCAGTGCTAGAGCGGGTGGGAAAGAGACCCAGTACTTC
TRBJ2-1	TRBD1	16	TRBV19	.	CASSIGDRGTYNEQFF	TGTGCCAGTAGTATAGGGGACAGGGGGACCTACAATGAGCAGTTCTTC
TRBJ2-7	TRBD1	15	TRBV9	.	CASSVAGTEDYEQYF	TGTGCCAGCAGCGTAGCCGGGACAGAAGACTACGAGCAGTACTTC
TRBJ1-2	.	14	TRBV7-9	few	CASSPPGANYGYTF	TGTGCCAGCAGCCCGCCGGGGGCTAACTATGGCTACACCTTC
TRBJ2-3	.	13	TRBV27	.	CASSLWGADTQYF	TGTGCCAGCAGTTTATGGGGAGCAGATACGCAGTATTTT
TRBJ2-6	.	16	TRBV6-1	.	CASSVRWDSGANVLTF	TGTGCCAGCTCCGTTCGTTGGGACTCTGGGGCCAACGTCCTGACTTTC
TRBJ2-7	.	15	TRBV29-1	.	CSVPSDGSSSYEQYF	TGCAGCGTACCCTCGGACGGTTCAAGCTCCTACGAGCAGTACTTC
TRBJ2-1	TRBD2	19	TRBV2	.	CASRDPGTSGINSYNEQFF	TGTGCCAGCAGGGACCCCGGGACTAGCGGGATTAACTCCTACAATGAGCAGTTCTTC
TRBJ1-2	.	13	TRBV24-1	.	CATSDRGRGGYTF	TGTGCCACCAGTGATAGGGGGAGAGGAGGCTACACCTTC
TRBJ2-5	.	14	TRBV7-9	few	CASSHGRVQETQYF	TGTGCCAGCAGCCACGGACGGGTTCAAGAGACCCAGTACTTC
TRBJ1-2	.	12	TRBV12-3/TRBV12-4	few	CASSRQAGGYTF	TGTGCCAGCAGCCGACAGGCAGGGGGCTACACCTTC
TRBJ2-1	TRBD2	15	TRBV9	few	CASSVAGLVYNEQFF	TGTGCCAGCAGCGTAGCGGGACTAGTTTACAATGAGCAGTTCTTC
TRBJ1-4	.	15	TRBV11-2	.	CASSRPGRRGEKLFF	TGTGCCAGCAGCCGGCCCGGCAGGCGGGGTGAAAAACTGTTTTTT
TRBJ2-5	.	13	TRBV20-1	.	CSAPQLSGETQYF	TGCAGTGCTCCCCAGTTGTCGGGGGAGACCCAGTACTTC
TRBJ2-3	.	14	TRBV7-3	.	CASSLGGLPDTQYF	TGTGCCAGCAGCTTGGGTGGACTTCCAGATACGCAGTATTTT
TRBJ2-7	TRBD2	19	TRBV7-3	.	CASSPGTRRASGREETRYF	TGTGCCAGCAGCCCAGGGACAAGGAGGGCTAGCGGGAGGGAAGAGACCCGGTACTTC